What follows are 19 T cell receptor beta chains derived from one specimen sequenced in a study of identifying expanded T cells in peripheral blood. Here immunoSEQ multiplex PCR was the method, and the copy in TCRdb shows in-frame clones only, minus some. This table has roughly 61,000 clones, 89% appearing once. The sequenced sample was blood. These receptors were taken from a person aged 18 to 75 in good health.

The gene calls are TRBV5-1 and TRBJ1-1; perhaps TRBD1 as D (5 bases). The germline V and J ends were trimmed by 2 bases and 3 bases, with 20 bases remaining between them. The germline V gene has CDR1 SGHRS and CDR2 YFSETQ. This CDR3 region has 17 residues. The CDR3 bases are TGCGCCAGCAGCTTAGCGAAAACTTCAGGAGGGGACACTGAAGCTTTCTTT. Translation: CASSLAKTSGGDTEAFF.

This chain connects TRBV7-2 to TRBJ2-4; D gene ambiguous. The V end was cut by 5 bases, the J end by 8 bases, with 10 bases between. The CDR3 extends over 12 amino acids. The V gene's germline CDR1 is SGHTA and CDR2 FQGNSA. CDR3 residues: CASSLEGYIQYF. The CDR3 DNA follows: TGTGCCAGCAGCCTAGAAGGGTACATTCAGTACTTC.

This sequence joins TRBV5-1 and TRBJ2-1, with TRBD2 identical over 9 bases. Trimming at V came to 6 bases and at J to 10 bases, leaving 11 bases not matched to a gene. CDR1 is SGHRS and CDR2 is YFSETQ in the germline V gene. This CDR3 has 14 amino acids. The CDR3 DNA reads as TGCGCCAGCACAGTACTAGCGGGTAAATGGGAGCAGTTCTTC. Its protein product is CASTVLAGKWEQFF.

The chain is built from TRBV12-2 and TRBJ2-3. TRBV12-2 is annotated as a pseudogene. This CDR3 has 11 amino acids. As DNA, the CDR3 is TGTGCAAGTCGCCGCACAGATACGCAGTATTTT. Translation gives CASRRTDTQYF.

This clone was observed a single time. The rearrangement joins TRBV9 to TRBJ2-2; D gene uncertain. Per the germline V gene, CDR1 is SGDLS and CDR2 is YYNGEE. The V end was cut by 2 bases, the J end by 2 bases, with 7 bases between. This CDR3 has 14 residues. The CDR3 loop reads CASSVYPNTGELFF. CDR3 DNA: TGTGCCAGCAGCGTCTACCCCAACACCGGGGAGCTGTTTTTT.

V is TRBV10-2 and J is TRBJ2-3; 8 nucleotides agree with TRBD2. The V and J ends lost 6 bases and 5 bases, in that order; junction bases with no gene match: 4. Germline CDR1 is WSHSY and CDR2 is SAAADI. The CDR3 loop spans 13 amino acids. The DNA for the CDR3 is TGCGCCAGCAGCGGGACTAGAGGAGATACGCAGTATTTT. This gives the protein CASSGTRGDTQYF.

CDR3 region: CASSPSGNTDTQYF. DNA of the CDR3: TGTGCCAGCAGCCCTAGCGGGAACACAGATACGCAGTATTTT. This rearrangement joins TRBV7-9 to TRBJ2-3; TRBD2 matches 9 bases. CDR3 length: 14 amino acids. Trimming cost V 5 bases and J 2 bases; bases outside gene matches: 2. Germline V gives CDR1 SEHNR, CDR2 FQNEAQ (reference sequence).

J is TRBJ2-5 and V is TRBV19, with 11 bases that match TRBD2. Germline loops: CDR1 LNHDA, CDR2 SQIVND (reference sequence). The length of the CDR3 is 16 residues. V lost 4 bases to trimming and J lost 1 base; unmatched junction nucleotides: 5. CDR3 sequence (DNA): TGTGCCAGTAGTACCCCAGGACTAGCGGGCCAAGAGACCCAGTACTTC. Amino acid sequence: CASSTPGLAGQETQYF. The full variable domain, in which reference TRBV19 and TRBJ2-5 provide the parts outside the CDR3, is DGGITQSPKYLFRKEGQNVTLSCEQNLNHDAMYWYRQDPGQGLRLIYYSQIVNDFQKGDIAEGYSVSREKKESFPLTVTSAQKNPTAFYLCASSTPGLAGQETQYFGPGTRLLVL.

This clone was seen a single time. The CDR3 nucleotides are TGTGCCAGCAGCACAAACGTGGGGGAGCTGTTTTTT. Residues: CASSTNVGELFF. The chain employs TRBV5-4 and TRBJ2-2; D is uncertain. V lost 4 bases and J 8 bases, leaving 9 bases between the germline ends. CDR3 length equals 12 residues. Per germline, CDR1 SGHNT and CDR2 YYREEE (reference sequence).

The chain uses TRBV19 and TRBJ1-6, with 9 bases aligning to TRBD1. The V gene's germline CDR1 is LNHDA and CDR2 SQIVND (reference sequence). The length of the CDR3 is 14 residues. Trimming removed 6 bases from V and 11 bases from J; junction bases left unmatched: 8. The DNA for the CDR3 is TGTGCCAGTAGCCTTACAGGGGGCGAAACACCCCTCCACTTT. Translation: CASSLTGGETPLHF.

This rearrangement joins TRBV7-8 to TRBJ2-7, with no clear D. Trimming left V 1 base short and J 0 bases short, with 16 bases between. The CDR3 is 17 residues long. Germline V CDR1 and CDR2: SGHVS, FQNEAQ. The CDR3 loop is CASSLEEPQSISYEQYF. The CDR3 DNA reads as TGTGCCAGCAGCTTAGAGGAGCCTCAATCCATCTCCTACGAGCAGTACTTC.

The CDR3 region is CASSPFAGEGETQYF. In DNA form, the CDR3 reads TGTGCCAGCAGCCCGTTTGCGGGAGAGGGAGAGACCCAGTACTTC. The chain links TRBV5-4 to TRBJ2-5; 7 bases map to TRBD2. The V and J ends lost 4 bases and 4 bases, in that order; junction bases with no gene match: 10. Looked up from germline, CDR1 is SGHNT and CDR2 is YYREEE (reference sequence). The CDR3 has 15 amino acids.

The rearrangement joins TRBV19 to TRBJ2-6; D remains unclear. This CDR3 spans 15 amino acids. V dropped 4 bases and J dropped 4 bases, with 11 bases sitting between them. From germline, CDR1 is LNHDA and CDR2 SQIVND (reference sequence). The CDR3 reads CASSKKVSGANVLTF. As DNA, the CDR3 is TGTGCCAGTAGTAAGAAGGTCTCGGGGGCCAACGTCCTGACTTTC. Full variable domain (outside the CDR3, taken from reference TRBV19 and TRBJ2-6): DGGITQSPKYLFRKEGQNVTLSCEQNLNHDAMYWYRQDPGQGLRLIYYSQIVNDFQKGDIAEGYSVSREKKESFPLTVTSAQKNPTAFYLCASSKKVSGANVLTFGAGSRLTVL.

The chain joins TRBV7-2 to TRBJ1-1; a weak D match, TRBD1 (5 bases). The CDR3 runs to 13 residues. Germline lookup yields CDR1 SGHTA and CDR2 FQGNSA. V was cut by 2 bases and J by 8 bases, with 12 bases left in between. CDR3 bases: TGTGCCAGCAGCTTATTAGGGGCCGGGGAAGCTTTCTTT. Protein: CASSLLGAGEAFF.

The chain carries TRBV29-1 and TRBJ1-4, with D unresolved. The germline gives CDR1 SQVTM, CDR2 ANQGSEA. This CDR3 is 11 amino acids long. Trimming shortened V by 3 bases and J by 8 bases, and 7 bases separated the two germline ends. The CDR3 bases are TGCAGCGTTGAGCTCGGGGAAAAACTGTTTTTT. It is translated as CSVELGEKLFF.

The gene calls are TRBV7-2 and TRBJ2-1; TRBD1 matches at 9 bases. Germline-derived CDR1 and CDR2 are SGHTA and FQGNSA. This CDR3 is built from 15 residues. After removal of 2 bases from V and 7 bases from J, the junction contained 6 bases not matched to a gene. The CDR3 here is CASSLRTGVENEQFF. CDR3 nucleotide sequence: TGTGCCAGCAGCTTAAGGACAGGGGTTGAGAATGAGCAGTTCTTC. Using reference TRBV7-2 and TRBJ2-1 for the parts outside the CDR3, the full variable domain is GAGVSQSPSNKVTEKGKDVELRCDPISGHTALYWYRQSLGQGLEFLIYFQGNSAPDKSGLPSDRFSAERTGGSVSTLTIQRTQQEDSAVYLCASSLRTGVENEQFFGPGTRLTVL.

The gene calls are TRBV5-4 and TRBJ2-3; 10 positions match TRBD2. The CDR3 consists of 16 residues. V gave up 4 bases and J gave up 0 bases; unmatched junction bases: 5. Germline V gene lookup returns CDR1 SGHNT and CDR2 YYREEE (reference sequence). Here the CDR3 DNA reads TGTGCCAGCAGCCTGAAACTAGCGGGAAGCACAGATACGCAGTATTTT. It yields the protein CASSLKLAGSTDTQYF. Full variable domain (missing parts from reference TRBV5-4 and TRBJ2-3): ETGVTQSPTHLIKTRGQQVTLRCSSQSGHNTVSWYQQALGQGPQFIFQYYREEENGRGNFPPRFSGLQFPNYSSELNVNALELDDSALYLCASSLKLAGSTDTQYFGPGTRLTVL.

The V and J genes are TRBV18 and TRBJ2-5; no clear D gene. The V end lost 2 bases, the J end lost 3 bases, and 4 bases lay between the germline ends. The V gene's germline CDR1 is KGHSH and CDR2 LQKENI. The CDR3 length is 12 residues. The CDR3 DNA reads as TGTGCCAGCTCACCATCAAAAGAGACCCAGTACTTC. Translation: CASSPSKETQYF.

The rearrangement uses TRBV11-2 and TRBJ1-4; TRBD1 matches at 8 bases. This CDR3 comprises 16 residues. Germline V gene lookup returns CDR1 SGHAT and CDR2 FQNNGV. After removal of 5 bases from V and 4 bases from J, the junction contained 9 bases not matched to a gene. CDR3 nucleotide sequence: TGTGCCAGCAGCGTACGTCAGGGGGCGATTAATGAAAAACTGTTTTTT. It is translated as CASSVRQGAINEKLFF.